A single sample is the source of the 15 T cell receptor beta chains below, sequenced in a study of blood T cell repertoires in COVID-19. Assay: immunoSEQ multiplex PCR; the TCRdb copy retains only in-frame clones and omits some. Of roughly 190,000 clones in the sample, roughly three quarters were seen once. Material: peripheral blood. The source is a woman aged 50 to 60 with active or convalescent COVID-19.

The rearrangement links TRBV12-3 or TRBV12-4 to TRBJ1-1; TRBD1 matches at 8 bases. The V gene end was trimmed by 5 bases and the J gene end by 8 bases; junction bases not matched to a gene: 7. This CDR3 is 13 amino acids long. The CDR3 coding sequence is TGTGCCAGCAGTCCACGGACAGGGCGGGAAGCTTTCTTT. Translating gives CASSPRTGREAFF.

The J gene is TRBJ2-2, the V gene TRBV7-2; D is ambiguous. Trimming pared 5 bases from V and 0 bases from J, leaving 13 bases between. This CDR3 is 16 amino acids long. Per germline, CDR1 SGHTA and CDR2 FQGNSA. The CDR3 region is CASSPPDKPNTGELFF. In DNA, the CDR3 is TGTGCCAGCAGCCCTCCCGACAAGCCGAACACCGGGGAGCTGTTTTTT.

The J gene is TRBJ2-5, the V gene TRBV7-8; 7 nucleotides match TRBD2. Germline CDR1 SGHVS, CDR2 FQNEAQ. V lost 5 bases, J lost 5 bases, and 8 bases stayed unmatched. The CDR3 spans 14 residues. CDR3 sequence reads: CASSQKMGGETQYF. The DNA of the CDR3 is TGTGCCAGCAGCCAAAAAATGGGAGGGGAGACCCAGTACTTC.

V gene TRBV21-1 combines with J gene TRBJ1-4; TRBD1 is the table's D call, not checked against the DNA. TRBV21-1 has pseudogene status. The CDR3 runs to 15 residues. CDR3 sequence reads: CASSKAVQYNEKLFF. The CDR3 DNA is TGTGCCAGCAGCAAAGCTGTACAGTATAATGAAAAACTGTTTTTT.

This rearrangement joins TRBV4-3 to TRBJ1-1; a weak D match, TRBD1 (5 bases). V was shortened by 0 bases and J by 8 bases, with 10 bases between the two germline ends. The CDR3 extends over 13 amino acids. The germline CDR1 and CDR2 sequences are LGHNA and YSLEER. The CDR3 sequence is CASSQEEGLEAFF. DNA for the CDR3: TGCGCCAGCAGCCAAGAAGAGGGACTAGAAGCTTTCTTT.

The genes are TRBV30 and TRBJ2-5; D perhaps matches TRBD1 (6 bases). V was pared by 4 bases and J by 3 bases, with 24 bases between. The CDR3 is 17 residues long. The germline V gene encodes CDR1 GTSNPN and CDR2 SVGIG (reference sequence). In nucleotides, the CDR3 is TGTGCCTGGATTCAGGGCCAACCTTTGACAGGAGAAGAGACCCAGTACTTC. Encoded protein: CAWIQGQPLTGEETQYF.

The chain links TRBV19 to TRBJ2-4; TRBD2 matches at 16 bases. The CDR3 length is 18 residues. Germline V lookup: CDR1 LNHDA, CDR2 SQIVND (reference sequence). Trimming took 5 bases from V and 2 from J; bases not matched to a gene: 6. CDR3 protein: CASSLGLAGGWTKNIQYF. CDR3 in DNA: TGTGCCAGTAGTCTGGGACTAGCGGGAGGGTGGACCAAAAACATTCAGTACTTC.

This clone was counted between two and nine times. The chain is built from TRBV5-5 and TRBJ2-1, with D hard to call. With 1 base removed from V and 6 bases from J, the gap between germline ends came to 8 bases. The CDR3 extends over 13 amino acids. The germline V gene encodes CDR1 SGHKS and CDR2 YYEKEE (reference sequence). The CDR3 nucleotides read TGTGCCAGCAGCTTGCCCTCTATCAATGAGCAGTTCTTC. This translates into CASSLPSINEQFF.

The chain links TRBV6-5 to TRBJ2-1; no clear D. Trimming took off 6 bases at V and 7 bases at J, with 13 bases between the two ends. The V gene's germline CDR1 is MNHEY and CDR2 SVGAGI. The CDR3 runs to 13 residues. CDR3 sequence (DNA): TGTGCCAGCAGATCCGACATCACTAATGAGCAGTTCTTC. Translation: CASRSDITNEQFF.

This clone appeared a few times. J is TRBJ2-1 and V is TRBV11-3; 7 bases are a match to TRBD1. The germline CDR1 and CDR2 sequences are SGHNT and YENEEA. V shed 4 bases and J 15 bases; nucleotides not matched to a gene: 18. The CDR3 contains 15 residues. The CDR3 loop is CASSSSRSNRGVRFF. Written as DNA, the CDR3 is TGTGCCAGCAGCTCGTCTCGCTCAAACAGGGGAGTTCGGTTCTTC.

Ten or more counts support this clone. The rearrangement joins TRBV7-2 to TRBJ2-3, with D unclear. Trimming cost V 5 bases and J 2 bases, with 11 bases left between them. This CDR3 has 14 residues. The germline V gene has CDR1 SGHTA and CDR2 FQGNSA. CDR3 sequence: CASSHETNTDTQYF. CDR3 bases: TGTGCCAGCAGCCACGAGACAAACACAGATACGCAGTATTTT. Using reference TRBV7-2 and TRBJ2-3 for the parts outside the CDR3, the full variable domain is GAGVSQSPSNKVTEKGKDVELRCDPISGHTALYWYRQSLGQGLEFLIYFQGNSAPDKSGLPSDRFSAERTGGSVSTLTIQRTQQEDSAVYLCASSHETNTDTQYFGPGTRLTVL.

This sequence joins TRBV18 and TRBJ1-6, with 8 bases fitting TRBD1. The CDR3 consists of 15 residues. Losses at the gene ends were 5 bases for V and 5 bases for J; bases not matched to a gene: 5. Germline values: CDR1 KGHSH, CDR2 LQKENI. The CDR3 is CASSTKQGDNSPLHF. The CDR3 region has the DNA TGTGCCAGCTCAACAAAACAGGGGGATAATTCACCCCTCCACTTT.

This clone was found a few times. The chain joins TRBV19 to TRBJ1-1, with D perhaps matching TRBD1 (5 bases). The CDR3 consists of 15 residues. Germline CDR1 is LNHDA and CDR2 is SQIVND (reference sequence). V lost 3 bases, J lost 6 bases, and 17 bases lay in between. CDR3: CASSIREGFIAEAFF. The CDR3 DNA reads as TGTGCCAGTAGTATCCGGGAGGGGTTTATTGCTGAAGCTTTCTTT.

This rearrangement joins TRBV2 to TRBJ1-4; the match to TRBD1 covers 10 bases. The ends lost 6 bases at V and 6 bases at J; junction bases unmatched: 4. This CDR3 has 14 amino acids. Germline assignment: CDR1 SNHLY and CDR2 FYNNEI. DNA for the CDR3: TGTGCCAGCAGCCAAGACAGGGGGCATGAAAAACTGTTTTTT. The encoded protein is CASSQDRGHEKLFF. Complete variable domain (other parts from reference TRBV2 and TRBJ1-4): EPEVTQTPSHQVTQMGQEVILRCVPISNHLYFYWYRQILGQKVEFLVSFYNNEISEKSEIFDDQFSVERPDGSNFTLKIRSTKLEDSAMYFCASSQDRGHEKLFFGSGTQLSVL.

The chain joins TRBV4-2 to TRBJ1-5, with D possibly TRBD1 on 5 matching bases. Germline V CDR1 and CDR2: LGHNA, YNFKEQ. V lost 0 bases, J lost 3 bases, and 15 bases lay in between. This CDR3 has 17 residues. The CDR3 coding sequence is TGTGCCAGCAGCCAAGAAGGGGCGGGATCGCTCAATCAGCCCCAGCATTTT. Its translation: CASSQEGAGSLNQPQHF.